The rows below give T cell receptor beta chains drawn from one sample of a study of CD8 T cells in ankylosing spondylitis. TCRdb ran MiXCR on the 5' RACE reads and lists one entry per CDR3 protein. The sample has some 800,000 distinct CDR3 sequences; about 12% are singletons. The sequenced sample was blood, either unsorted or a sorted T cell fraction (not recorded which). The receptors stem from a male donor with ankylosing spondylitis. Each CDR3 is given with its conserved first and last residue. D genes are given only for firm matches. Size tells how often a clone was seen (once, few, many) or the class of an expanded clone, and some rows leave it out.

clone_size	d_call	v_call	j_call	cdr3_aa	cdr3_nt
many	.	TRBV7-2	TRBJ1-5	CASSPRVMQPQHF	TGTGCCAGCAGCCCACGGGTTATGCAGCCCCAGCATTTT
.	.	TRBV5-1	TRBJ2-3	CASSDPKLGPDTQYF	TGCGCCAGCAGCGACCCTAAGTTGGGACCAGATACGCAGTATTTT
few	.	TRBV10-3	TRBJ2-2	CATEQGNGELFF	TGTGCCACTGAACAGGGTAACGGGGAGCTGTTTTTT
many	TRBD1	TRBV6-4	TRBJ2-7	CASRDIQGDEQYF	TGTGCCAGCAGGGATATACAGGGGGACGAGCAGTACTTC
.	.	TRBV5-1	TRBJ1-1	CASSLDTGTNTEAFF	TGCGCCAGCAGCTTGGATACAGGGACGAACACTGAAGCTTTCTTT
many	.	TRBV20-1	TRBJ2-1	CSLPAGWESSYNEQFF	TGCAGCCTCCCGGCAGGGTGGGAGAGCTCCTACAATGAGCAGTTCTTC
few	.	TRBV20-1	TRBJ2-7	CSAGRGWTTGEQYF	TGCAGTGCTGGACGCGGTTGGACCACGGGGGAGCAGTACTTC
many	.	TRBV4-3	TRBJ1-5	CASSQGRGVQHF	TGCGCCAGCAGCCAAGGCCGTGGGGTCCAGCATTTT
many	.	TRBV7-9	TRBJ1-2	CASSLGQYGGYTF	TGTGCCAGCAGCTTAGGACAGTACGGCGGCTACACCTTC
few	.	TRBV20-1	TRBJ1-1	CSARDVGGLTEAFF	TGCAGTGCTAGAGATGTGGGGGGCCTCACTGAAGCTTTCTTT
few	.	TRBV6-1	TRBJ1-5	CASNPTGDNQPQHF	TGTGCCAGCAACCCGACAGGCGACAATCAGCCCCAGCATTTT
few	.	TRBV6-2/TRBV6-3	TRBJ1-5	CASSYSFDRDYTYSNQPQHF	TGTGCCAGCAGTTACAGCTTCGACAGAGATTACACCTATAGCAATCAGCCCCAGCATTTT
many	TRBD2	TRBV20-1	TRBJ2-1	CSARVLAGSYNEQFF	TGCAGTGCTCGCGTGCTAGCGGGATCCTACAATGAGCAGTTCTTC
.	TRBD1	TRBV24-1	TRBJ2-7	CATSDRTGAGNEQYF	TGTGCCACCAGTGACCGGACAGGGGCAGGGAACGAGCAGTACTTC
many	.	TRBV11-2	TRBJ1-1	CASSLQEFTEAFF	TGTGCCAGCAGCCTCCAGGAATTCACTGAAGCTTTCTTT
few	.	TRBV10-3	TRBJ2-5	CAISERVWETQYF	TGTGCCATCAGTGAGCGGGTCTGGGAGACCCAGTACTTC
.	.	TRBV9	TRBJ1-1	CASSVGRGTEAFF	TGTGCCAGCAGCGTAGGAAGGGGCACTGAAGCTTTCTTT
few	TRBD1	TRBV5-1	TRBJ1-1	CASSLGTGGPPRAFF	TGCGCCAGCAGCTTGGGGACAGGGGGCCCCCCGCGGGCTTTCTTT
many	.	TRBV6-5	TRBJ1-2	CASSYSKNYGYTF	TGTGCCAGCAGTTACTCGAAAAACTATGGCTACACCTTC
.	.	TRBV29-1	TRBJ2-7	CSARDTYPYEQYF	TGCAGCGCGCGGGACACTTATCCCTACGAGCAGTACTTC
few	TRBD1	TRBV6-1	TRBJ1-2	CASSEAQGQTYGYTF	TGTGCCAGCAGTGAAGCCCAGGGACAGACCTATGGCTACACCTTC
few	.	TRBV7-2	TRBJ2-2	CAQQRDHTGELFF	TGTGCCCAGCAACGGGACCACACCGGGGAGCTGTTTTTT
many	.	TRBV29-1	TRBJ2-3	CSVTTSRDTQYF	TGCAGCGTTACGACTAGTCGGGATACGCAGTATTTT
.	TRBD1	TRBV10-3	TRBJ2-7	CAISEDRGLQYF	TGTGCCATCAGTGAGGACAGGGGGCTCCAATACTTC
many	.	TRBV20-1	TRBJ1-2	CSASERGGAAGYTF	TGCAGTGCTAGCGAACGCGGGGGGGCGGCTGGCTACACCTTC
many	.	TRBV27	TRBJ1-5	CASSSGNGVGQPQHF	TGTGCCAGCAGTTCCGGTAACGGGGTGGGTCAGCCCCAGCATTTT
.	TRBD2	TRBV9	TRBJ2-5	CASSARRGGRETQYF	TGTGCCAGCAGCGCCCGAAGGGGCGGGAGGGAGACCCAGTACTTC
few	TRBD2	TRBV6-1	TRBJ2-7	CASSRTGLGTYEQYF	TGTGCCAGCAGTAGAACGGGACTAGGTACCTACGAGCAGTACTTC